A single sample is the source of the 32 T cell receptor beta chains below, sequenced in a study of CD8 T cells in Susac syndrome. A quantity of about 0.5 to 1 ug RNA underwent reverse transcription using random hexamers. One entry per CDR3 protein results from TCRdb running MiXCR on the immunoSEQ multiplex PCR reads. The data hold around 230,000 distinct CDR3 sequences, with 90% to 97% observed a single time. Sample: CD4+ T cells from PBMCs. These TCRs come from a human donor with Susac syndrome.

The count of this clonotype is one. The chain has TRBV5-6 and TRBJ2-5; D possibly corresponds to TRBD1 (5 bases). The germline V gene has CDR1 SGHDT and CDR2 YYEEEE. V was trimmed by 4 bases and J by 4 bases, leaving 11 bases between them. The CDR3 is 13 amino acids. The CDR3 reads CASSVGHLETQYF. In DNA, the CDR3 is TGTGCCAGCAGCGTAGGACACCTAGAGACCCAGTACTTC.

The genes are TRBV29-1 and TRBJ1-1; D ambiguous. The CDR3 is 12 amino acids. CDR1 is SQVTM and CDR2 is ANQGSEA in the germline V gene. V lost 6 bases and J lost 8, with 16 bases in between. The CDR3 reads CSVTRSGREAFF. The DNA of the CDR3 is TGCAGCGTCACCCGGTCCGGTAGGGAAGCTTTCTTT.

The chain combines TRBV27 with TRBJ2-7, with unresolved D. Germline V gene sequence: CDR1 MNHEY, CDR2 SMNVEV (reference sequence). CDR3 size: 16 residues. Trimming took 3 bases from V and 0 from J, leaving 15 bases between them. The CDR3 DNA reads as TGTGCCAGCAGTTTTAACCCTCTAGGAAGCTCCTACGAGCAGTACTTC. It translates to CASSFNPLGSSYEQYF.

The chain is built from TRBV28 and TRBJ1-1, with D possibly TRBD1 on 6 matching bases. From germline, CDR1 is MDHEN and CDR2 SYDVKM. V was trimmed by 2 bases and J by 5 bases, leaving 9 bases between them. CDR3 length equals 13 residues. CDR3: CASSLGGGTEAFF. CDR3 bases: TGTGCCAGCAGTTTAGGGGGCGGGACTGAAGCTTTCTTT.

The rearrangement joins TRBV15 to TRBJ2-1, with 7 bases fitting TRBD1. Per germline, CDR1 LNHNV and CDR2 YYDKDF (reference sequence). The CDR3 is 16 residues long. V was clipped by 2 bases and J by 6 bases; unmatched bases: 10. The CDR3 DNA is TGTGCCACCAGCAGAATGAGGGACAGCTCGTTCAATGAGCAGTTCTTC. Translated: CATSRMRDSSFNEQFF.

This clonotype was observed a single time. The chain employs TRBV12-3 or TRBV12-4 and TRBJ2-7; a weak D match, TRBD1 (5 bases). This CDR3 comprises 12 residues. V lost 8 bases, J lost 2 bases, and 10 bases lay in between. The CDR3 region is CASAFRAYEQYF. In DNA, the CDR3 is TGTGCCAGCGCTTTCAGGGCCTACGAGCAGTACTTC.

This chain joins TRBV18 and TRBJ2-2; unclear D gene. There are 13 residues in the CDR3. V was trimmed by 5 bases and J by 1 base, leaving 5 bases between them. Germline V CDR1 and CDR2: KGHSH, LQKENI. Here the CDR3 reads CASSDGNTGELFF. CDR3 in DNA: TGTGCCAGCTCAGACGGGAACACCGGGGAGCTGTTTTTT. Supplemented by reference TRBV18 and TRBJ2-2, the full variable domain reads NAGVMQNPRHLVRRRGQEARLRCSPMKGHSHVYWYRQLPEEGLKFMVYLQKENIIDESGMPKERFSAEFPKEGPSILRIQQVVRGDSAAYFCASSDGNTGELFFGEGSRLTVL.

J is TRBJ1-2 and V is TRBV24-1, with D unclear. From germline, CDR1 is KGHDR and CDR2 SFDVKD. The CDR3 has 12 residues. Deletions cut 4 bases from V and 8 bases from J, with 10 bases between. The CDR3 DNA is TGTGCCACCAGTGAACGGGAGCGGGGCTACACCTTC. Residues: CATSERERGYTF.

This sequence joins TRBV2 and TRBJ2-1; D is unresolved. With 7 bases removed from V and 7 bases from J, the gap between germline ends came to 8 bases. The germline V gene encodes CDR1 SNHLY and CDR2 FYNNEI. CDR3 length: 11 residues. The CDR3 sequence is CASTLQNEQFF. CDR3 nucleotides: TGTGCCAGCACCCTACAAAATGAGCAGTTCTTC.

The rearrangement links TRBV20-1 to TRBJ2-5, with TRBD1 matching over 7 bases. The ends lost 5 bases at V and 2 bases at J; junction bases unmatched: 5. This CDR3 comprises 13 residues. Germline loops: CDR1 DFQATT, CDR2 SNEGSKA (reference sequence). The CDR3 DNA reads as TGCAGTGCTCTTGCGACAGGGCAAGAGACCCAGTACTTC. Its protein is CSALATGQETQYF.

The chain combines TRBV7-2 with TRBJ2-1; D call uncertain. From germline, CDR1 is SGHTA and CDR2 FQGNSA. V was trimmed by 4 bases and J by 2 bases, leaving 9 bases between them. This CDR3 has 14 amino acids. CDR3 amino acids: CASSSRSTYNEQFF. CDR3 DNA sequence: TGTGCCAGCAGCTCGAGGAGTACCTACAATGAGCAGTTCTTC.

V usage is TRBV11-2 and J usage is TRBJ2-3; 11 nucleotides agree with TRBD2. With 5 bases clipped from V and 0 bases from J, the junction kept 13 bases outside the gene matches. This CDR3 region has 19 residues. Germline CDR1 is SGHAT and CDR2 is FQNNGV. CDR3 loop: CASSRDRLAGTLSTDTQYF. CDR3 nucleotides: TGTGCCAGCAGCAGGGATAGACTAGCGGGGACCCTTAGCACAGATACGCAGTATTTT.

The gene calls are TRBV27 and TRBJ2-1; D call uncertain. The CDR3 extends over 15 amino acids. CDR1 and CDR2 from the germline V gene are MNHEY and SMNVEV (reference sequence). Trimming took 2 bases from V and 4 from J, leaving 12 bases between them. CDR3 in amino acids: CASSLVGQPYNEQFF. The CDR3 region has the DNA TGTGCCAGCAGTTTAGTCGGGCAGCCGTACAATGAGCAGTTCTTC.

The gene calls are TRBV9 and TRBJ2-3, with a possible D match to TRBD2 (5 bases). The V end was cut by 3 bases, the J end by 2 bases, with 13 bases between. The CDR3 has 15 residues. Germline-derived CDR1 and CDR2 are SGDLS and YYNGEE. The CDR3 coding sequence is TGTGCCAGCAGCGCCCTCGGGCGGGTCACAGATACGCAGTATTTT. Amino acids: CASSALGRVTDTQYF.

The rearrangement joins TRBV20-1 to TRBJ2-7, with 9 bases fitting TRBD2. The CDR3 is 15 amino acids. CDR1 is DFQATT, CDR2 SNEGSKA, per germline (reference sequence). V shed 0 bases, J shed 3 bases, and the junction held 6 bases outside the gene matches. The CDR3 DNA reads TGCAGTGCTAGAGAAGAGGCGGGAGGGCGCTACGAGCAGTACTTC. Residues: CSAREEAGGRYEQYF.

This clonotype was recorded once. The J gene is TRBJ2-2, the V gene TRBV29-1; D unresolved. Trimming cost V 3 bases and J 1 base, with 6 bases left between them. The CDR3 is made up of 13 amino acids. Germline CDR1 SQVTM, CDR2 ANQGSEA. The CDR3 region is CSVDGQNTGELFF. In nucleotides, the CDR3 is TGCAGCGTTGATGGGCAGAACACCGGGGAGCTGTTTTTT.

The chain carries TRBV7-3 and TRBJ2-5, with TRBD2 as a possible D gene (5 bases). CDR1 is SGHTA and CDR2 is FQGTGA in the germline V gene. There are 14 residues in the CDR3. Trimming removed 1 base from V and 2 bases from J, with 8 bases in between. Here the CDR3 DNA reads TGTGCCAGCAGCTTAAATTCGGGACAAGAGACCCAGTACTTC. It codes for CASSLNSGQETQYF.

This chain connects TRBV2 to TRBJ2-5, with D possibly matching TRBD1 (6 bases). This CDR3 region has 15 residues. Per the germline V gene, CDR1 is SNHLY and CDR2 is FYNNEI. V lost 5 bases and J 6 bases, leaving 19 bases between the germline ends. The CDR3 DNA sequence: TGTGCCAGCAGTTCTACCCTCCAGGGGTTTAAGACCCAGTACTTC. Its protein product is CASSSTLQGFKTQYF. Variable domain in full (rest from reference TRBV2 and TRBJ2-5): EPEVTQTPSHQVTQMGQEVILRCVPISNHLYFYWYRQILGQKVEFLVSFYNNEISEKSEIFDDQFSVERPDGSNFTLKIRSTKLEDSAMYFCASSSTLQGFKTQYFGPGTRLLVL.

The rearrangement joins TRBV20-1 to TRBJ2-3; D may be TRBD2 (6 bases). Germline CDR1 is DFQATT and CDR2 is SNEGSKA (reference sequence). The CDR3 extends over 14 amino acids. Trimming took 6 bases from V and 1 from J, leaving 14 bases between them. The CDR3 loop reads CSAHLSGGTDTQYF. The CDR3 coding sequence is TGCAGTGCCCACCTTAGCGGTGGCACAGATACGCAGTATTTT.

The chain carries TRBV4-1 and TRBJ2-7; no definite D call. Between the trimmed V and J ends, which lost 2 bases and 5 bases, there was a span of 22 bases. From germline, CDR1 is MGHRA and CDR2 YSYEKL. This CDR3 region has 17 residues. The CDR3 reads CASSQPVAPKAVDEQYF. In nucleotides, the CDR3 is TGCGCCAGCAGCCAACCCGTTGCCCCGAAGGCGGTTGACGAGCAGTACTTC.

The V and J genes are TRBV27 and TRBJ1-1; 10 bases line up with TRBD1. Germline lookup yields CDR1 MNHEY and CDR2 SMNVEV (reference sequence). CDR3 length equals 15 residues. The V segment lost 6 bases and the J segment 8 bases; nucleotides outside the gene matches: 12. For the CDR3, the DNA is TGTGCCAGCAGGGGGTCGAGTGGACAGGGGGTGGAAGCTTTCTTT. It codes for CASRGSSGQGVEAFF.

The chain has TRBV4-1 and TRBJ2-7, with unresolved D. From germline, CDR1 is MGHRA and CDR2 YSYEKL. V lost 1 base and J 7 bases, leaving 8 bases between the germline ends. The CDR3 contains 12 residues. CDR3 sequence reads: CASSQGIGEQYF. CDR3 nucleotide sequence: TGCGCCAGCAGCCAAGGTATAGGGGAGCAGTACTTC.

This chain connects TRBV28 to TRBJ2-7, with TRBD1 as a possible D gene (6 bases). Trimming pared 10 bases from V and 1 base from J, leaving 11 bases between. CDR3 length: 12 residues. Looked up from germline, CDR1 is MDHEN and CDR2 is SYDVKM. CDR3 nucleotides: TGTGCCATCAGGGGCAGTTCCTACGAGCAGTACTTC. The encoded protein is CAIRGSSYEQYF.

The J gene is TRBJ2-1, the V gene TRBV5-4, with TRBD2 matching 7 bases. The CDR3 is 15 residues long. Per the germline V gene, CDR1 is SGHNT and CDR2 is YYREEE (reference sequence). V gave up 3 bases and J gave up 7 bases; unmatched junction bases: 10. CDR3 loop: CASSWGGGRGNEQFF. CDR3 in DNA: TGTGCCAGCAGCTGGGGGGGAGGGAGAGGGAATGAGCAGTTCTTC.

CDR3 region: CASSPFSSGYTGELFF. DNA of the CDR3: TGTGCCAGCAGCCCTTTTTCTAGCGGTTACACCGGGGAGCTGTTTTTT. The chain is built from TRBV11-2 and TRBJ2-2; 7 positions agree with TRBD2. Germline trimming cut 5 bases from V and 3 bases from J; bases unmatched to any gene: 9. CDR1 and CDR2 from the germline V gene are SGHAT and FQNNGV. This CDR3 comprises 16 residues.

The V gene is TRBV20-1, the J gene TRBJ2-7, with 9 bases matching TRBD2. Germline trimming cut 5 bases from V and 3 bases from J; bases unmatched to any gene: 5. The CDR3 has 13 residues. Looked up from germline, CDR1 is DFQATT and CDR2 is SNEGSKA (reference sequence). The CDR3, as DNA: TGCAGTGCTCTTAGCGGGAGCGACTACGAGCAGTACTTC. This codes for CSALSGSDYEQYF.

This chain links TRBV14 with TRBJ2-1; D is uncertain. Germline values: CDR1 SGHDN, CDR2 FVKESK. This CDR3 contains 15 residues. Trimming shortened V by 3 bases and J by 6 bases, and 15 bases separated the two germline ends. The CDR3 DNA reads TGTGCCAGCAGCCATCACTTCGACTTCCTCAATGAGCAGTTCTTC. This sequence encodes CASSHHFDFLNEQFF.

The chain uses TRBV3-1 and TRBJ2-3; D remains ambiguous. The germline V gene encodes CDR1 LGHDT and CDR2 YNNKEL (reference sequence). The CDR3 runs to 13 residues. The ends were cut back, 1 base at V and 4 bases at J, with 6 bases in the middle. The CDR3 bases are TGTGCCAGCAGCCAAGTTCGGGCAGATACGCAGTATTTT. It translates to CASSQVRADTQYF.

Remarks on this clonotype: Germline is not matched at one junction end, which may reflect a read error. V gene TRBV9 combines with J gene TRBJ1-2; D is perhaps TRBD1 (5 bases). CDR3 size: 12 residues. The germline V gene encodes CDR1 SGDLS and CDR2 YYNGEE. The DNA of the CDR3 is TGTGCCAGCAGCCGGGCGACAGCCTCCCTTACGTTC. Amino acid sequence: CASSRATASLTF. Variable domain in full (rest from reference TRBV9 and TRBJ1-2): DSGVTQTPKHLITATGQRVTLRCSPRSGDLSVYWYQQSLDQGLQFLIQYYNGEERAKGNILERFSAQQFPDLHSELNLSSLELGDSALYFCASSRATASLTFGSGTRLTVV.

This chain uses TRBV15 with TRBJ2-7, with 10 bases aligning to TRBD2. This CDR3 is 16 amino acids long. From germline, CDR1 is LNHNV and CDR2 YYDKDF (reference sequence). J was trimmed by 4 bases and V by 3 bases; bases with no gene match: 9. CDR3 amino acids: CATSSVRTSGGYEQYF. CDR3 coding DNA: TGTGCCACCAGCAGCGTCAGGACTAGCGGAGGTTACGAGCAGTACTTC.

The chain couples TRBV4-1 to TRBJ1-5, with no clear D. Germline loops: CDR1 MGHRA, CDR2 YSYEKL. V was pared by 1 base and J by 1 base, with 20 bases between. This CDR3 is built from 19 residues. CDR3 DNA sequence: TGCGCCAGCAGCCAAGGACGTGTAACTAGCCCCGGGAGCAATCAGCCCCAGCATTTT. Amino acid sequence: CASSQGRVTSPGSNQPQHF.

The chain joins TRBV20-1 to TRBJ2-5; the match to TRBD1 covers 7 bases. After removal of 2 bases from V and 5 bases from J, the junction contained 11 bases not matched to a gene. The CDR3 spans 15 residues. The V gene's germline CDR1 is DFQATT and CDR2 SNEGSKA (reference sequence). In nucleotides, the CDR3 is TGCAGTGCTAGACATCACAGGGGAGTGGGCGAGACCCAGTACTTC. As protein: CSARHHRGVGETQYF.